The table lists the clone carrying this T cell receptor beta chain with many counts. Its target is unknown. Trimming removed 5 bases from V and 0 bases from J; junction bases left unmatched: 4. CDR3 length equals 15 residues. Germline V lookup: CDR1 SGHDN, CDR2 FVKESK. The investigators amplified TCR beta CDR3 regions from RNA transcripts. With the HTBI primer set, the TCR CDR3 went through a first round of RT-PCR. TCRdb re-called the multiplex PCR reads with MiXCR, one entry per CDR3 protein. The sample includes fewer than 650,000 distinct CDR3 sequences, over 35% of them seen just once. Clinical symptoms, serum thyroxine, TRAb, thyroid ultrasound and orbital computed tomography established diagnosis. The record originates from a study of T cells in Graves' hyperthyroidism and ophthalmopathy. Notes on the study in general: Separating ophthalmopathy from stable hyperthyroidism was achieved by a 13 V-J model. Among thyroid clonotypes expanded above 0.001, most also appeared in blood. Ophthalmopathy was predicted by the model a median of 6.5 months ahead of onset.

The rearrangement links TRBV14 to TRBJ1-1, with 9 bases that match TRBD1. The material sequenced was peripheral blood or thyroid tissue (not recorded which). The sequence was collected from an adult woman with Graves' disease, either hyperthyroidism or ophthalmopathy (not recorded which). CDR3 sequence (DNA): TGTGCCAGCAGCAAACAGGGGGCCATGAACACTGAAGCTTTCTTT. Amino acids: CASSKQGAMNTEAFF.